This entry concerns a single T cell receptor beta chain. Which antigen it targets is not known. Per-nucleotide qualities are absent, and no much larger clonotype sits a single base away. This sample is part of a study of T cells in Graves' hyperthyroidism and ophthalmopathy (dated by TCRdb to between 2019 and 2020). Context from the whole study: Peripheral blood was sampled at the time of initial diagnosis, prior to any treatment. A discovery cohort of about 95 patients, roughly 43 with Graves' ophthalmopathy and 57 with stable Graves' hyperthyroidism, was used to find distinguishing TCR V-J signatures. Whether ophthalmopathy could be predicted prospectively was tested in an independent validation cohort made up of 18 to 20 hyperthyroidism patients plus 17 patients who later progressed to ophthalmopathy. The 100 or so discovery patients were divided at random into training and test sets in a 7:3 ratio. In roughly six Graves' hyperthyroidism patients, the study also compared T-cell repertoires from thyroid tissue with T-cell repertoires from blood. Following sampling, methimazole starting at 30 mg daily was given to hyperthyroidism patients, and high-dose intravenous methylprednisolone was given to ophthalmopathy patients. According to the paper, TCR Vbeta CDR3 sequencing was carried out on 135 peripheral blood samples, which came from 40 to 45 ophthalmopathy, 80 or so hyperthyroidism and approximately 17 progressor patients.

CDR3 length: 18 amino acids, cysteine to phenylalanine. CDR3 DNA only is kept here, 54 bases in frame from base 1. Based on the germline V gene, the CDR1 and CDR2 sequences are ENHRY and SYGVKD. V loses 6 bases of germline sequence and J loses 0 bases, and the interval between the two ends is 20 bases. Here is what the overall study found, with its caveats: In validation, progression to ophthalmopathy was predicted by the model with roughly 69% sensitivity and around 75% specificity, a median of around 6.5 months before onset. Most expanded thyroid clonotypes (frequency above 0.001) were also detected in blood, suggesting blood repertoires may reflect thyroid immune responses. No statistical method was used to fix the sample size in advance, and group allocation was not hidden from the investigators. In cross-validation, a model built on a 13 V-J signature told ophthalmopathy apart from stable hyperthyroidism with approximately 90% sensitivity and about 81% specificity, and in testing the same model reached 80%/75%.

Ophthalmopathy patients had moderately to severely active disease, Clinical Activity Score of at least 3, NOSPECS grade of at least 4, and duration under 3 months. The study excluded patients with uncontrolled infections, other autoimmune diseases, pregnancy or lactation. Diagnoses were based on clinical symptoms, serum thyroxine and TRAb, thyroid ultrasound and orbital computed tomography. PBMCs were isolated from more than 9 ml of fresh peripheral blood by Ficoll-Paque density gradient centrifugation. Total RNA was extracted with Trizol reagent, and quality was checked on an Agilent 2100 Bioanalyzer. The TCR beta CDR3 regions were amplified from the RNA transcripts. A first-round RT-PCR of the TCR CDR3 used the HTBI primer set with the Qiagen OneStep RT-PCR kit. The libraries were constructed in a second round of multiplex PCR and then size-selected and purified. Libraries were sequenced paired-end with 100 bp reads on an Illumina HiSeq2000. In the authors' own workflow: SOAPnuke was used to process the raw data, with reads discarded if the reads contained adapters or uncalled bases, had a mean Phred below 15, or lacked an exact constant-primer or identifier match. High-quality paired reads were merged using COPE v1.2.5, and each unique nucleotide sequence was defined as a clonotype. MiTCR v1.1 was used to align clonotypes to the IMGT TRBV, TRBD and TRBJ reference segments. The analysis included only V-J combinations with a frequency above 0.0001, which together covered around 99% of the repertoires. A TCS score was defined as the ratio of F50 (clonal expansion) to E x V (chaos), with BLOSUM62-based TCRdist applied between CDR3 peptides within each V-J. Welch's t-statistics and random forest reduced fewer than 600 V-J features to 10 to 15, which were used in a naive Bayes classifier (R e1071). TCRdb reanalyzed the raw reads on its own, using fastp at Q25 for trimming and MiXCR for clone calling, and kept in-frame beta chains. CDR3 protein duplicates are merged, each entry listing the most common genes and DNA. TCRdb assigned the V and J calls; the authors' analysis was not used. The sample table lists about 600,000 distinct CDR3 sequences, approximately 15% of them with a count of one. Approximately 3.5% of the sample rests with the top ten.

The chain links TRBV10-3 with TRBJ2-2; the D gene is possibly TRBD1, with 6 bases matching. The sequence came from a woman between 35 and 50 years old with Graves' ophthalmopathy. Sample: blood. At the DNA level, the sequence is TGTGCCATCAGCCCTCAGGCAGGGGAGAACGCGAACACCGGGGAGCTGTTTTTT. Its amino acids are CAISPQAGENANTGELFF.